This T cell receptor (beta chain) was found in a study of CD8+CD57+ T cells in acquired aplastic anemia. This CDR3 region has 14 residues. From germline, CDR1 is SGDLS and CDR2 YYNGEE. V lost 5 bases to trimming and J lost 1 base, with 12 bases between them. Genomic DNA was employed as the template in profiling TCR beta VDJ and CDR3. TCRdb re-called the reads through MiXCR, storing one row per CDR3 protein. The data hold about 180,000 distinct CDR3 sequences, with about three fifths observed a single time. Only patients with CD8+CD57+ cell expansion on flow cytometry were chosen for sequencing. The TCR sequence derives from a human donor with aplastic anemia. The rearrangement uses TRBV9 and TRBJ1-1; perhaps TRBD1 as D (6 bases). Sequenced input: sorted CD4+, CD8+, or CD8+CD57+ T cells (not recorded which) from PBMCs. The CDR3 DNA sequence: TGTGCCAGCAGGGGGGGGGCGTCGAACACTGAAGCTTTCTTT. Encoded protein: CASRGGASNTEAFF.